The 4 T cell receptor beta chains given below trace back to one sample, sequenced in a study of T-cell reconstitution after alpha-beta-depleted transplantation in children. It was with unique molecular identifiers that the TCRbeta library was prepared. From the PCR reads, TCRdb called clonotypes with MiXCR, one entry per CDR3 protein. The sample gives 100,000 or so distinct CDR3 sequences, 4.5% to 7.5% of which show up once; about 6% is in the top ten. The sequencing here drew on PBMCs, mostly from graft donor cells, taken 60 days after TCRalphabeta/CD19-depleted stem cell transplant. The source of these receptors is a female patient aged 2-10 years who had a stem cell transplant for Fanconi anemia, so the T cells may come from the graft donor.

The chain joins TRBV5-1 to TRBJ2-7; 10 nucleotides agree with TRBD2. This CDR3 has 14 residues. Losses at the gene ends were 6 bases for V and 5 bases for J; bases not matched to a gene: 8. CDR1 is SGHRS and CDR2 is YFSETQ in the germline V gene. In nucleotides, the CDR3 is TGCGCCAGCACTCGGCTAGCGGGAGCCGACGAGCAGTACTTC. Protein sequence: CASTRLAGADEQYF.

The table lists this clonotype with many counts. This rearrangement joins TRBV20-1 to TRBJ2-7, with TRBD2 as a possible D gene (6 bases). The CDR3 is 17 amino acids. From germline, CDR1 is DFQATT and CDR2 SNEGSKA (reference sequence). With 0 bases removed from V and 3 bases from J, the gap between germline ends came to 21 bases. The CDR3 loop reads CSARDLGQGGVGYEQYF. In DNA form, the CDR3 reads TGCAGTGCTAGAGATCTCGGCCAGGGAGGTGTAGGCTACGAGCAGTACTTC.

In this sample, this clonotype turned up many times. The chain links TRBV5-1 to TRBJ2-1; a possible D gene is TRBD2 (6 bases). CDR3 size: 12 residues. V dropped 2 bases and J dropped 10 bases, with 10 bases sitting between them. Germline-derived CDR1 and CDR2 are SGHRS and YFSETQ. The CDR3 sequence is CASSFTLAEQFF. The CDR3 nucleotides read TGCGCCAGCAGCTTTACTCTAGCGGAGCAGTTCTTC.

This clonotype was picked up many times. The CDR3 loop reads CASTTTRGGEQFF. The CDR3 DNA follows: TGTGCCAGCACAACCACAAGGGGTGGTGAGCAGTTCTTC. The chain recombines TRBV12-3 or TRBV12-4 with TRBJ2-1, with D possibly being TRBD1 (5 bases). V lost 7 bases and J 9 bases, leaving 16 bases between the germline ends. The CDR3 runs 13 residues.